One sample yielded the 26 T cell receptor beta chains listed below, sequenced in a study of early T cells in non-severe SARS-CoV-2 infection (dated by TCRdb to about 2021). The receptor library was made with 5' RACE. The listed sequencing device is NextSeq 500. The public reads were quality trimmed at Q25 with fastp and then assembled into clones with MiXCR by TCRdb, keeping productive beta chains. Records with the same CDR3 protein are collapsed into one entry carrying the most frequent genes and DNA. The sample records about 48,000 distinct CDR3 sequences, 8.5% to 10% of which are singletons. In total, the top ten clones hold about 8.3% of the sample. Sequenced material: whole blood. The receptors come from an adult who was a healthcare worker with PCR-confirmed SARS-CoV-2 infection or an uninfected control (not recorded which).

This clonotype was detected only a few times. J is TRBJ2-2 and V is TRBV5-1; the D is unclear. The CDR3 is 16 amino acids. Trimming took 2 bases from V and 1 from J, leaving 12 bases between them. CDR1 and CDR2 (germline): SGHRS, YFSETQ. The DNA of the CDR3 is TGCGCCAGCAGCTTAAGCCCCGTCGAGAACACCGGGGAGCTGTTTTTT. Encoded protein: CASSLSPVENTGELFF.

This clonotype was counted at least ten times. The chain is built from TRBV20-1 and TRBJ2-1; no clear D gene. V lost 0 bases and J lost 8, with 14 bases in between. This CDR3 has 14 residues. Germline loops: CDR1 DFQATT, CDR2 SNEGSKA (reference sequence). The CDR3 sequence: CSAREEEASDEQFF. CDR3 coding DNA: TGCAGTGCTAGAGAGGAAGAAGCGAGCGATGAGCAGTTCTTC.

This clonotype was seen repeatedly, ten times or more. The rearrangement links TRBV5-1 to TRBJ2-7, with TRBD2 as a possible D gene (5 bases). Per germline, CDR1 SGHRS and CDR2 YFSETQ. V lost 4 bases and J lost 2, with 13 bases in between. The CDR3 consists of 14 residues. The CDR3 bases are TGCGCCAGCAGCACCGGGAATTTTCCCTACGAGCAGTACTTC. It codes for CASSTGNFPYEQYF.

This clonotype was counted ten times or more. Here the CDR3 reads CASSSSGPPGNEQFF. CDR3 bases: TGTGCCAGCAGTTCCTCAGGTCCACCGGGCAATGAGCAGTTCTTC. The gene calls are TRBV6-6 and TRBJ2-1; no firm D call. The V and J ends lost 4 bases and 6 bases respectively, with 16 bases between them. Germline loops: CDR1 MNHNY, CDR2 SVGAGI (reference sequence). The CDR3 is 15 amino acids.

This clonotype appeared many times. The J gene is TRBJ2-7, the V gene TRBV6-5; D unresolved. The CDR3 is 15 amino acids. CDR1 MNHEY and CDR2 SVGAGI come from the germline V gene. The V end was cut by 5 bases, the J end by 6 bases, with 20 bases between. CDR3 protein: CASSGKQWGFGEQYF. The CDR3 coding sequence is TGTGCCAGCAGTGGGAAGCAATGGGGTTTTGGCGAGCAGTACTTC.

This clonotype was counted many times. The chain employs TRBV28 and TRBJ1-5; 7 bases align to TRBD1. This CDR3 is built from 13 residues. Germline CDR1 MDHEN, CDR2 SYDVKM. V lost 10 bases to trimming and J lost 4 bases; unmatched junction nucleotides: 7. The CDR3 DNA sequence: TGTGCCACCCATATACAGGGGAATCAGCCCCAGCATTTT. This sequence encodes CATHIQGNQPQHF.

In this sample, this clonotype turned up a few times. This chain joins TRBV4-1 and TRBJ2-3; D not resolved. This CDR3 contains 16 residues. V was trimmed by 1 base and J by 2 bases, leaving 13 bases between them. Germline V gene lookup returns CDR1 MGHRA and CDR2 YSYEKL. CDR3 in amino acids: CASSQVQAIPTDTQYF. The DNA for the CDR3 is TGCGCCAGCAGCCAAGTGCAGGCGATTCCCACAGATACGCAGTATTTT.

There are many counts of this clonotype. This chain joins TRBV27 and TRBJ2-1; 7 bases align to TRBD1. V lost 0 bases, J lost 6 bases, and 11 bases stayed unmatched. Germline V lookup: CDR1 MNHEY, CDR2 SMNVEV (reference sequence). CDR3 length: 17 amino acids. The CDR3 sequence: CASSLSPIDRVGNEQFF. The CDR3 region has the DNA TGTGCCAGCAGTTTATCCCCGATTGACAGGGTTGGCAATGAGCAGTTCTTC.

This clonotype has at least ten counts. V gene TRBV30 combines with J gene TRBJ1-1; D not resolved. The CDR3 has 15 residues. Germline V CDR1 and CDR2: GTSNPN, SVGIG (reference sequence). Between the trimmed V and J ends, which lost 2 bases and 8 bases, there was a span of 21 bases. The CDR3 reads CAWSSPGPPPPEAFF. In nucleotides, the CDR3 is TGTGCCTGGAGTTCCCCCGGGCCCCCGCCGCCGGAAGCTTTCTTT.

CDR3 sequence: CASSLVRQSHNEQFF. The CDR3 nucleotides are TGCGCCAGCAGCTTGGTCAGACAGTCTCACAATGAGCAGTTCTTC. V usage is TRBV5-1 and J usage is TRBJ2-1; possibly TRBD1 for D (5 bases). The germline gives CDR1 SGHRS, CDR2 YFSETQ. V was clipped by 0 bases and J by 5 bases, with 12 bases between them. This CDR3 has 15 residues. Together with reference TRBV5-1 and TRBJ2-1, the CDR3 gives the full variable domain: KAGVTQTPRYLIKTRGQQVTLSCSPISGHRSVSWYQQTPGQGLQFLFEYFSETQRNKGNFPGRFSGRQFSNSRSEMNVSTLELGDSALYLCASSLVRQSHNEQFFGPGTRLTVL.

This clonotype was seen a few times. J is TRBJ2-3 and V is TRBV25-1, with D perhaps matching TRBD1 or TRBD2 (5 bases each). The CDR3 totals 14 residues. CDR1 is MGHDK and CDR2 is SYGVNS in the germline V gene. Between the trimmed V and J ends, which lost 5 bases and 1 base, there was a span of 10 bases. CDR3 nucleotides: TGTGCCAGCAGTAGGAGAGGGGGCACAGATACGCAGTATTTT. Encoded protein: CASSRRGGTDTQYF.

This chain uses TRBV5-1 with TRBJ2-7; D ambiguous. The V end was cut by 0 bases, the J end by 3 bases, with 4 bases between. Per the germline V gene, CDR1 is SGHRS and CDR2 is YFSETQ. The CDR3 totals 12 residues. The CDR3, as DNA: TGCGCCAGCAGCTTGGGACACTACGAGCAGTACTTC. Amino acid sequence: CASSLGHYEQYF.

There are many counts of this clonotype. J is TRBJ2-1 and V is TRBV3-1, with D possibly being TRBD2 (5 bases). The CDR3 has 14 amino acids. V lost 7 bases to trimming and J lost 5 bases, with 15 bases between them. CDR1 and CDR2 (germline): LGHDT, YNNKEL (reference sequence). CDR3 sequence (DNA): TGTGCCAGCATCCAGAGCGGATTTGACAATGAGCAGTTCTTC. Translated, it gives CASIQSGFDNEQFF.

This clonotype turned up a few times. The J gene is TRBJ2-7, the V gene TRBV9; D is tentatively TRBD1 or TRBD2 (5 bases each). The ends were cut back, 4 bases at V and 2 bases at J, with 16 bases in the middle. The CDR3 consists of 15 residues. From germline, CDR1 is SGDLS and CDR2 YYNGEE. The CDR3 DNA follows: TGTGCCAGCAGCCCGCTAGGGGACGGGACCTACGAGCAGTACTTC. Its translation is CASSPLGDGTYEQYF.

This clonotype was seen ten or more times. CDR3 protein: CASSIWGFGYTF. DNA of the CDR3: TGTGCCAGTAGTATCTGGGGCTTTGGCTACACCTTC. This chain uses TRBV19 with TRBJ1-2; D may be TRBD1 (5 bases). This CDR3 contains 12 residues. Germline loops: CDR1 LNHDA, CDR2 SQIVND (reference sequence). V shed 3 bases and J shed 7 bases, with 9 bases lying between them.

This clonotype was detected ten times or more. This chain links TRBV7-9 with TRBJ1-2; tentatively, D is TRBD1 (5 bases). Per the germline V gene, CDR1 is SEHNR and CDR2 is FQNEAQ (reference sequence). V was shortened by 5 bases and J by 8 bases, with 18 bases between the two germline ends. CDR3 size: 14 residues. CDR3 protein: CASSPPRREGGYTF. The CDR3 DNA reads TGTGCCAGCAGCCCCCCCCGCAGGGAAGGCGGCTACACCTTC.

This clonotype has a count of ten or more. The CDR3 here is CASTAYRGSYNEQFF. CDR3 in DNA: TGCGCCAGCACCGCATACCGAGGCTCCTACAATGAGCAGTTCTTC. This chain links TRBV10-2 with TRBJ2-1; D is unclear. The CDR3 consists of 15 residues. Germline V gives CDR1 WSHSY, CDR2 SAAADI. V was clipped by 7 bases and J by 0 bases, with 13 bases between them.

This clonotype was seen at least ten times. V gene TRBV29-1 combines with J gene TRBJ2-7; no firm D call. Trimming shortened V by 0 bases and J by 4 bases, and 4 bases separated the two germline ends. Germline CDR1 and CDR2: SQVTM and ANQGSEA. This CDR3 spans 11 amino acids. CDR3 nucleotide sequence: TGCAGCGTTGAAGAATATTACGAGCAGTACTTC. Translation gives CSVEEYYEQYF.

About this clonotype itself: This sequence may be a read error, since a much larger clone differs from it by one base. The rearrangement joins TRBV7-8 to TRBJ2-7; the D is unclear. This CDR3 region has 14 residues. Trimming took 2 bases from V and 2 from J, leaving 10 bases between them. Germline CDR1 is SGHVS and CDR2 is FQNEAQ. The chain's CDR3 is CASSLTTIAYEQYF. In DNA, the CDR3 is TGTGCCAGCAGCTTAACGACCATCGCCTACGAGCAGTACTTC.

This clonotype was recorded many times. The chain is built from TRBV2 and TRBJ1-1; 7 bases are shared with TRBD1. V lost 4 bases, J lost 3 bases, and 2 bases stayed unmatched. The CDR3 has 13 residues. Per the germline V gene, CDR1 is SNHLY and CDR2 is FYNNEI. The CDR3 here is CASSVDRDTEAFF. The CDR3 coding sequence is TGTGCCAGCAGTGTCGACAGGGACACTGAAGCTTTCTTT.

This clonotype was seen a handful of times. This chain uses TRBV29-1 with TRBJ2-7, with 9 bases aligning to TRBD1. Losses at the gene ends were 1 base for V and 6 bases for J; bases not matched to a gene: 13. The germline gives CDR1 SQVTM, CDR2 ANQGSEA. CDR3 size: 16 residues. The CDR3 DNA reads TGCAGCGTTGAAGTTGTGACAGGGGGTTCACTGGGCGAGCAGTACTTC. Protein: CSVEVVTGGSLGEQYF.

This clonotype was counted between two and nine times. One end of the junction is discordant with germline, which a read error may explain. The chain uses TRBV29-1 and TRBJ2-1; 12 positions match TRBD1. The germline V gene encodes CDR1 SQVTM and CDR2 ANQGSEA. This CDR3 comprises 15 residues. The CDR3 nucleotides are TGCAGCGTCGAAGTACCGGGACAGGGGGCCGATGAGCAGTTCTTC. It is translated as CSVEVPGQGADEQFF.

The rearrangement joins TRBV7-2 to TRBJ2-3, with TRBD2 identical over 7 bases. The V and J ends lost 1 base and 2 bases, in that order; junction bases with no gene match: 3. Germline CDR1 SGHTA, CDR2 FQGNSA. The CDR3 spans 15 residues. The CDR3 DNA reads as TGTGCCAGCAGCTTAGGGCGGGGGTACACAGATACGCAGTATTTT. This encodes CASSLGRGYTDTQYF. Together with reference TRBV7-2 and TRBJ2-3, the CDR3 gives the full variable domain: GAGVSQSPSNKVTEKGKDVELRCDPISGHTALYWYRQSLGQGLEFLIYFQGNSAPDKSGLPSDRFSAERTGGSVSTLTIQRTQQEDSAVYLCASSLGRGYTDTQYFGPGTRLTVL.

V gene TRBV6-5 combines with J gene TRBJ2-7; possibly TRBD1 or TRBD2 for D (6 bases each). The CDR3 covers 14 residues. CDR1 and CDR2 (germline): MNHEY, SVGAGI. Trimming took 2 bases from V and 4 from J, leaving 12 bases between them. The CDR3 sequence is CASSYPGARYEQYF. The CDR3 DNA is TGTGCCAGCAGTTACCCGGGGGCGCGATACGAGCAGTACTTC.

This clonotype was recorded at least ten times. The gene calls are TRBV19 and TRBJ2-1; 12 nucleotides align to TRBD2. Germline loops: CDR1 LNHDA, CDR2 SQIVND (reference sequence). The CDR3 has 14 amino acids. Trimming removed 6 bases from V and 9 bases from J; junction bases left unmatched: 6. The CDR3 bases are TGTGCCAGTAGGCGGTCTAGCGGGAGGGTTGAGCAGTTCTTC. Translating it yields CASRRSSGRVEQFF.

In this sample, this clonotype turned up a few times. CDR3 residues: CASTTQGSNTGELFF. Written as DNA, the CDR3 is TGTGCCAGCACCACTCAGGGATCGAACACCGGGGAGCTGTTTTTT. V gene TRBV2 combines with J gene TRBJ2-2; a possible D gene is TRBD1 (5 bases). CDR3 length equals 15 residues. CDR1 is SNHLY, CDR2 FYNNEI, per germline. V lost 7 bases, J lost 0 bases, and 12 bases lay in between.